This TCR beta chain appears in the sequencing data of a study of a mutant IDH1 vaccine in newly diagnosed glioma. Study-wide background: The therapy given earlier, which was standard therapy, consisted of radiotherapy, temozolomide, or both, and most of the patients received both. The timing of visit V12 was week 35, and that of visit V13 was week 47.

As regards this clone: Antigen: not known.

Profiled with immunoSEQ multiplex PCR; TCRdb holds only in-frame clones, not every one. The sample includes some 48,000 clones, around 80% of them seen just once. V lost 5 bases and J 7 bases, leaving 18 bases between the germline ends. CDR1 MNHEY and CDR2 SVGAGI come from the germline V gene. This CDR3 is 14 amino acids long. Time point in this sample: week 35, safety follow-up. In the vaccine, a single dose held 300 ug of the mutant IDH1 20-mer peptide, along with topical imiquimod. Donors had new WHO grade 3 or 4 IDH1-mutant, ATRX-lost astrocytomas. The sequence came from a man aged 40-50 years with glioma. This sequence joins TRBV6-5 and TRBJ2-7, with D perhaps matching TRBD1 or TRBD2 (6 bases each). The input for sequencing was PBMCs, taken from a glioma patient whose treatment included an IDH1 peptide vaccine. In DNA, the CDR3 is TGTGCCAGCAGTAAATTACTCGAGGGGGGAGAGCAGTACTTC. Amino acids: CASSKLLEGGEQYF.